This T cell receptor beta chain was identified during a study of cytomegalovirus exposure and HLA in healthy donors. The sample holds a few counts of this clone. Its antigen is currently unknown. General observations from the study: Follow-up analysis found HLA locus-dependent TCR association rates, highest for DRB1 and lowest for HLA-C. Trimming of TCR beta V- and J-genes showed a link, identified in a later analysis, to a missense DCLRE1C variant. The dataset shows that most TCR sequences were rare, while some public TCRs occurred in many donors. Across donors, sequencing depth was assumed by presence/absence analyses to be roughly uniform.

The CDR3 is 13 residues long. CDR1 and CDR2 (germline): SGHDT, YYEEEE. The V end was cut by 4 bases, the J end by 2 bases, with 9 bases between. Researchers ran the PCR with 60 Vbeta and 13 Jbeta primers. The repertoire was sequenced with immunoSEQ multiplex PCR; TCRdb's copy has only in-frame clones and lacks some. The sample has more than 140,000 clones; roughly 85% are singletons. The sequenced material came from PBMCs. The chain is built from TRBV5-6 and TRBJ1-1; D call uncertain. The TCR comes from a male donor in good health and CMV-seronegative. The chain's CDR3 is CASSPTFNTEAFF. DNA for the CDR3: TGTGCCAGCAGCCCCACTTTTAACACTGAAGCTTTCTTT.